This T cell receptor beta chain was identified in a study of T cell repertoires in cytomegalovirus infection. This clonotype occurred a few times. The antigen is unknown. Broader study findings: Frequencies of public TCR beta families were cumulated, and this identified carriers of CMV plus the relevant HLA.

TCRdb itself ran the reads through MiXCR, one entry per CDR3 protein. The sample records roughly 46,000 distinct CDR3 sequences, around 18% being singletons. Germline values: CDR1 DFQATT, CDR2 SNEGSKA (reference sequence). This CDR3 is built from 14 residues. Trimming removed 0 bases at V and 2 bases at J, with 11 bases between. The sequencing here drew on CD8+ T cells from cultured PBMCs, taken from culture after CMV antigen stimulation. The sequence derives from a human donor in good health (CMV status not recorded). Some clones in this sample may be carry-over from other donors' samples. J is TRBJ2-7 and V is TRBV20-1; D possibly corresponds to TRBD2 (5 bases). The DNA of the CDR3 is TGCAGTGCTAGAGATAAAAAGCGGACCTACGAGCAGTACTTC. Translating it yields CSARDKKRTYEQYF.